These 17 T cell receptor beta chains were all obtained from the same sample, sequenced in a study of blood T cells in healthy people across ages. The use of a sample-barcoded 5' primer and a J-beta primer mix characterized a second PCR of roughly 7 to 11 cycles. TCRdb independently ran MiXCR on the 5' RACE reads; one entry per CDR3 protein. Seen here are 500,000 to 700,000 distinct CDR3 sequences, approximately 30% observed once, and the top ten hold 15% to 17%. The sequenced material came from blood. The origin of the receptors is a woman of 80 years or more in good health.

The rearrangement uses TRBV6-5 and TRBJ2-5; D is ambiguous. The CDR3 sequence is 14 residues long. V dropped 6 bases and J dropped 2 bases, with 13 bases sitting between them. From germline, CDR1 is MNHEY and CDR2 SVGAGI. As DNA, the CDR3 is TGTGCCAGCAGGTACATTGGCGGACAAGAGACCCAGTACTTC. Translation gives CASRYIGGQETQYF.

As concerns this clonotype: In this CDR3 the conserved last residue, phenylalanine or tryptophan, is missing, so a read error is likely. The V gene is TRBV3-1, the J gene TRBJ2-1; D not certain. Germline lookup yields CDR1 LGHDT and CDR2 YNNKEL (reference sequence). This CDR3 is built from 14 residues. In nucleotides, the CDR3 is TGTGCCACCAGCCCGGACGGGTCCTACAATGAGCAGTTCGTC. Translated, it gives CATSPDGSYNEQFV.

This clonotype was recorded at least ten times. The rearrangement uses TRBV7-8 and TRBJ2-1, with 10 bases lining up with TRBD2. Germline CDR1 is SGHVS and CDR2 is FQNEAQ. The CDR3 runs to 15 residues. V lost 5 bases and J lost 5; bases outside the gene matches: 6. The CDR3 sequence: CASSPSGGRDNEQFF. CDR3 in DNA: TGTGCCAGCAGCCCTAGCGGGGGTCGGGACAATGAGCAGTTCTTC.

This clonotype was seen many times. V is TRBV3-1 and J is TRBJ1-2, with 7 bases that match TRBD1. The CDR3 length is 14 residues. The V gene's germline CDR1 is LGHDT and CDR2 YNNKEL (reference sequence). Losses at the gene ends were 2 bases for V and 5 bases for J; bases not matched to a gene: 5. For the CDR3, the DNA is TGTGCCAGCAGCCAAATGTCAGGGGGATATGGCTACACCTTC. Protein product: CASSQMSGGYGYTF.

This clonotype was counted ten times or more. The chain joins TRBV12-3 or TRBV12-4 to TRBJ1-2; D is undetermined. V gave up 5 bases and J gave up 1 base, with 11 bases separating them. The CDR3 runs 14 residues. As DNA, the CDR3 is TGTGCCAGCAGTCGCCTAACTATTAACTATGGCTACACCTTC. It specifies CASSRLTINYGYTF.

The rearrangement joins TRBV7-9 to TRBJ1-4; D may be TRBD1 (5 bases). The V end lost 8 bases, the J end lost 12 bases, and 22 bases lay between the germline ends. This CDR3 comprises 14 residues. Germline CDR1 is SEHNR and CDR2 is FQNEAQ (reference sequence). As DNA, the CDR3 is TGTGCCAGCGTGGCCGGCAGGGCTGATGTAGAACTGTTTTTT. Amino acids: CASVAGRADVELFF.

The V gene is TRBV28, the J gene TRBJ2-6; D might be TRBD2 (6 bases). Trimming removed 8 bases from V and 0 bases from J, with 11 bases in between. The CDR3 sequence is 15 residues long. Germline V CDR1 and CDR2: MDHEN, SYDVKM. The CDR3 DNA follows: TGTGCCAGCTCGGACGGGGGCTCTGGGGCCAACGTCCTGACTTTC. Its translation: CASSDGGSGANVLTF. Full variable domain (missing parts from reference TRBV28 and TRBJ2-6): DVKVTQSSRYLVKRTGEKVFLECVQDMDHENMFWYRQDPGLGLRLIYFSYDVKMKEKGDIPEGYSVSREKKERFSLILESASTNQTSMYLCASSDGGSGANVLTFGAGSRLTVL.

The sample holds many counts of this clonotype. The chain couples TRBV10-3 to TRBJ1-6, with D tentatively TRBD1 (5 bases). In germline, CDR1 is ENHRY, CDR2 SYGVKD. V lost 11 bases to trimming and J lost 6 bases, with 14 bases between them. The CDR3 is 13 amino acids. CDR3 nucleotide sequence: TGTGCCGTCGCCGGGACGTTTAATTCACCCCTCCACTTT. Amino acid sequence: CAVAGTFNSPLHF.

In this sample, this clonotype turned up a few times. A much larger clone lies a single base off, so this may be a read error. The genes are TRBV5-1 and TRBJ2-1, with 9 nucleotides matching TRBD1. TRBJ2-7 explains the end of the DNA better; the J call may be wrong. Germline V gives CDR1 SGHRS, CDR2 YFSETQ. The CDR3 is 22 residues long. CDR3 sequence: CASSFGDRATLNRRRSYNEQYF. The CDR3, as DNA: TGCGCCAGCAGCTTCGGGGACAGGGCTACACTCAATCGTCGCCGCTCCTACAATGAGCAGTACTTC.

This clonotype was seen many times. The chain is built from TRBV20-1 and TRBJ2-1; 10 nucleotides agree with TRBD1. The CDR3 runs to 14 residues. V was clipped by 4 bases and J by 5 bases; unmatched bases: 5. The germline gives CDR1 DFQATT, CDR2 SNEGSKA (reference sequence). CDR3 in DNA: TGCAGTGCTAACGACAGGGGGCCGAACAATGAGCAGTTCTTC. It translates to CSANDRGPNNEQFF.

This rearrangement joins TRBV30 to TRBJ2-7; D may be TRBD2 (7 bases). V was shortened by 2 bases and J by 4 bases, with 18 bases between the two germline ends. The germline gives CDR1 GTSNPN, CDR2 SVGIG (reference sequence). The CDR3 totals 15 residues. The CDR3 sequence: CAWSKPGGPKYEQYF. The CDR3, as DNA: TGTGCCTGGAGTAAGCCGGGGGGCCCCAAATACGAGCAGTACTTC.

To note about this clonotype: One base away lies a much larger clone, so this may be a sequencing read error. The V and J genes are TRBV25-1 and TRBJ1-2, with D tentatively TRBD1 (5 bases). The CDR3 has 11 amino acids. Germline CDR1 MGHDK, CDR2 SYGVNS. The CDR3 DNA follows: TGTGCCAGCAGTGAGGGGGTTGGCCACACCTTC. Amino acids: CASSEGVGHTF.

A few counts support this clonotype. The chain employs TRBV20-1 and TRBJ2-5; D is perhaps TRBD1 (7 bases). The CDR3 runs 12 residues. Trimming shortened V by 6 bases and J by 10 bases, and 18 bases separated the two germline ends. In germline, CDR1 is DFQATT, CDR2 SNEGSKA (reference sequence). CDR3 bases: TGCAGTGCCCTCGAGGGGGCGCGGGGCCAGTACTTC. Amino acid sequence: CSALEGARGQYF.

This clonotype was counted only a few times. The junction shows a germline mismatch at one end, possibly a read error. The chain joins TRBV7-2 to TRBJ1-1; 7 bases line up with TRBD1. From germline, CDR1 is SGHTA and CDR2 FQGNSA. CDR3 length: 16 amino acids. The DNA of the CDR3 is TGTGCCAGCAGCTCGATGGGAGGACAGGCGAGGACTGAAACTTTCTTT. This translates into CASSSMGGQARTETFF.

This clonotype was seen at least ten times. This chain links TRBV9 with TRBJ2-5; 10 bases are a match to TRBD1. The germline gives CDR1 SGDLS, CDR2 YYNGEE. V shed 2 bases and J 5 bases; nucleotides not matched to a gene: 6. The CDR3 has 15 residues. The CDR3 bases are TGTGCCAGCAGCGTGACAGGGGGCAGGGGGGAGACCCAGTACTTC. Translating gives CASSVTGGRGETQYF.

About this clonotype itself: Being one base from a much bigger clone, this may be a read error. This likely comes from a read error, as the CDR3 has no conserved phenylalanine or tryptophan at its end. The CDR3 bases are TGTGCCAGCAGCCAAGTGGGAGGGAGGGAGTATGGCTACACCTGC. This translates into CASSQVGGREYGYTC. J is TRBJ1-2 and V is TRBV4-2; D is unclear. The CDR3 contains 15 residues. CDR1 LGHNA and CDR2 YNFKEQ come from the germline V gene. Trimming removed 1 base from V and 5 bases from J, with 14 bases in between.

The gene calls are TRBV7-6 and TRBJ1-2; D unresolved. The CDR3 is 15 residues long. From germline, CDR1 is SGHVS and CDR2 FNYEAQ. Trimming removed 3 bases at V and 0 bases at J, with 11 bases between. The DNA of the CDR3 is TGTGCCAGCAGCTTGGATCCAGACTCTAACTATGGCTACACCTTC. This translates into CASSLDPDSNYGYTF. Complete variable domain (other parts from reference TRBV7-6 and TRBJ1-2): GAGVSQSPRYKVTKRGQDVALRCDPISGHVSLYWYRQALGQGPEFLTYFNYEAQQDKSGLPNDRFSAERPEGSISTLTIQRTEQRDSAMYRCASSLDPDSNYGYTFGSGTRLTVV.